This entry describes one T cell receptor (beta chain). Sequenced by immunoSEQ multiplex PCR; TCRdb stores in-frame clones only, minus some. The sample has 60,000 to 75,000 clones, about 90% seen once; the top ten hold around 2.3%. This record comes from a study of OX40 agonist ivuxolimab in advanced cancers. Study context: Every 2 weeks, patients got intravenous ivuxolimab at one of six dose levels (0.01-10 mg/kg).

V gave up 4 bases and J gave up 8 bases, with 21 bases separating them. Germline assignment: CDR1 SGDLS and CDR2 YYNGEE. CDR3 size: 15 residues. The material was CD4+ or CD8+ T cells sorted from blood, obtained in a trial of the OX40 agonist ivuxolimab. The chain has TRBV9 and TRBJ1-2; D perhaps matches TRBD1 (5 bases). The receptor's source is an adult with an advanced solid tumor such as melanoma, head and neck, liver or kidney cancer. CDR3 residues: CASSPSPGRVSGYTF. The DNA of the CDR3 is TGTGCCAGCAGCCCAAGCCCGGGCAGGGTGTCAGGCTACACCTTC.